These 9 T cell receptor beta chains were sequenced from one sample in a study of cytomegalovirus exposure and HLA in healthy donors (TCRdb year 2017). The library was prepared using the immunoSEQ multiplex PCR assay. For the multiplex PCR, a mixture combining 60 forward primers for TCR Vbeta segments and 13 reverse primers for TCR Jbeta segments was used. TCRdb's version of the immuneACCESS table is confined to in-frame rearrangements and falls short of the full clone set. An unresolved V gene accounts for under half of the shortfall where checked; the remainder is of unknown origin. The table kept for this sample lists some 83,000 clones. Around 1.1% of the sample goes to the ten largest clones. Sequences were obtained from PBMCs. Every receptor here comes from a woman aged 25 to 39 in good health and CMV-seronegative.

The chain has TRBV19 and TRBJ1-1; D is perhaps TRBD1 (5 bases). V shed 4 bases and J shed 0 bases, with 12 bases lying between them. The CDR3 contains 15 residues. CDR1 is LNHDA and CDR2 is SQIVND in the germline V gene (reference sequence). The CDR3 spells CASSRGTGVNTEAFF. CDR3 nucleotides: TGTGCCAGTAGTAGAGGGACGGGAGTGAACACTGAAGCTTTCTTT.

The chain carries TRBV5-1 and TRBJ2-7; D ambiguous. This CDR3 is 14 amino acids long. Deletions cut 0 bases from V and 0 bases from J, with 7 bases between. CDR1 SGHRS and CDR2 YFSETQ come from the germline V gene. The CDR3 protein is CASSLDANSYEQYF. CDR3 sequence (DNA): TGCGCCAGCAGCTTGGATGCTAACTCCTACGAGCAGTACTTC.

This chain links TRBV5-6 with TRBJ1-4, with 7 bases that match TRBD1. This CDR3 contains 15 residues. V shed 2 bases, J shed 5 bases, and the junction held 6 bases outside the gene matches. In germline, CDR1 is SGHDT, CDR2 YYEEEE. The CDR3 region is CASSFGQVLNEKLFF. The CDR3 DNA is TGTGCCAGCAGCTTTGGACAGGTCCTAAATGAAAAACTGTTTTTT.

Concerning this clone: The junction and the germline gene differ at one end; a read error may be behind it. The chain carries TRBV18 and TRBJ2-3; 10 nucleotides match TRBD1. The CDR3 is 15 residues long. Germline CDR1 KGHSH, CDR2 LQKENI. This CDR3 is CASSSGQGGTDKQYF. The CDR3 coding sequence is TGTGCCAGCTCCTCCGGACAGGGGGGCACAGATAAGCAGTATTTT. Full variable domain (remainder filled in from reference TRBV18 and TRBJ2-3): NAGVMQNPRHLVRRRGQEARLRCSPMKGHSHVYWYRQLPEEGLKFMVYLQKENIIDESGMPKERFSAEFPKEGPSILRIQQVVRGDSAAYFCASSSGQGGTDKQYFGPGTRLTVL.

The chain has TRBV29-1 and TRBJ2-1; tentatively, D is TRBD2 (5 bases). The CDR3 has 16 residues. Trimming pared 7 bases from V and 0 bases from J, leaving 19 bases between. From germline, CDR1 is SQVTM and CDR2 ANQGSEA. CDR3 nucleotides: TGCAGCGCCGAAAATCGAGCGGTCCGCTCCTACAATGAGCAGTTCTTC. Amino acids: CSAENRAVRSYNEQFF.

The chain joins TRBV5-6 to TRBJ1-2; 11 nucleotides align to TRBD1. The CDR3 contains 15 residues. V lost 3 bases, J lost 5 bases, and 6 bases stayed unmatched. Germline values: CDR1 SGHDT, CDR2 YYEEEE. This CDR3 is CASSSPGTGGYGYTF. The CDR3 DNA is TGTGCCAGCAGCTCACCCGGGACAGGGGGATATGGCTACACCTTC.

This rearrangement joins TRBV6-1 to TRBJ2-7, with TRBD1 matching over 8 bases. V shed 6 bases and J 2 bases; nucleotides not matched to a gene: 9. The germline gives CDR1 MNHNS, CDR2 SASEGT. CDR3 length: 15 residues. The CDR3: CASREQGELTYEQYF. DNA for the CDR3: TGTGCCAGCAGGGAACAGGGGGAGCTGACCTACGAGCAGTACTTC.

The chain is built from TRBV7-9 and TRBJ1-3, with TRBD1 matching over 9 bases. The CDR3 runs 16 residues. Germline values: CDR1 SEHNR, CDR2 FQNEAQ (reference sequence). V was clipped by 5 bases and J by 2 bases; unmatched bases: 7. The CDR3 DNA reads TGTGCCAGCAGCCCGGACAGGGGACTTACTGGAAACACCATATATTTT. It translates to CASSPDRGLTGNTIYF.

The rearrangement uses TRBV15 and TRBJ2-7; TRBD2 is a possible D gene (5 bases). Trimming left V 3 bases short and J 3 bases short, with 15 bases between. CDR1 and CDR2 (germline): LNHNV, YYDKDF (reference sequence). The CDR3 runs to 15 residues. The CDR3 bases are TGTGCCACCAGCAGGAGCACGGAGGCCATCTACGAGCAGTACTTC. It translates to CATSRSTEAIYEQYF.